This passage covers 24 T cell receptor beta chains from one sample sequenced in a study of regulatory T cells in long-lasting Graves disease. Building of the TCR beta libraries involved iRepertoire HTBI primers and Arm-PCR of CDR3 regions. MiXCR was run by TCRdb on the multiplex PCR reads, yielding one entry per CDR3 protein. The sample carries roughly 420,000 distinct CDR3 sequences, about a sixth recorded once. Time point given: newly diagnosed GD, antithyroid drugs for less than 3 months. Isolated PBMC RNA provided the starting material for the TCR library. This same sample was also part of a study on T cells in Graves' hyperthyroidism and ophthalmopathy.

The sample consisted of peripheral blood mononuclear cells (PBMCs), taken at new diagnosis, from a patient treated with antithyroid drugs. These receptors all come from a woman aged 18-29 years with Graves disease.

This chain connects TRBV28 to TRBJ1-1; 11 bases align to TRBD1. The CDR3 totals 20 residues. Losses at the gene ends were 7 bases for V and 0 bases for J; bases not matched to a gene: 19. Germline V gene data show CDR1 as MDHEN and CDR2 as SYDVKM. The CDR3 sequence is CASTLPFGGQGVHMNTEAFF. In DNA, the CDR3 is TGTGCCAGCACCCTTCCATTTGGGGGACAGGGGGTTCACATGAACACTGAAGCTTTCTTT. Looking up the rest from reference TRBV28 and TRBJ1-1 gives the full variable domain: DVKVTQSSRYLVKRTGEKVFLECVQDMDHENMFWYRQDPGLGLRLIYFSYDVKMKEKGDIPEGYSVSREKKERFSLILESASTNQTSMYLCASTLPFGGQGVHMNTEAFFGQGTRLTVV.

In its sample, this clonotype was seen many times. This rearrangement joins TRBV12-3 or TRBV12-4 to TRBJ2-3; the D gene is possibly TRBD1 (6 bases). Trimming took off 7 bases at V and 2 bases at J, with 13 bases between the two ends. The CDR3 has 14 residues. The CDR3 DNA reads TGTGCCAGCAAAAGGGGGACCTTCACAGATACGCAGTATTTT. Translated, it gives CASKRGTFTDTQYF.

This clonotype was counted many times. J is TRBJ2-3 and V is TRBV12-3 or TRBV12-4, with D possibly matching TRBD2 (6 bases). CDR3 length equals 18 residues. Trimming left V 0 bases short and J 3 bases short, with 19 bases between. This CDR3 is CASSLARGWEDRTDTQYF. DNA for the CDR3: TGTGCCAGCAGTTTAGCGCGTGGATGGGAGGACCGAACAGATACGCAGTATTTT.

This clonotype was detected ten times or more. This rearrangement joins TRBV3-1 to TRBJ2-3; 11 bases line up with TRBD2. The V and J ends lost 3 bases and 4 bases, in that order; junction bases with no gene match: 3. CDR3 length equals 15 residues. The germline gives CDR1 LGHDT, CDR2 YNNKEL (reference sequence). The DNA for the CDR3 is TGTGCCAGCAGCCAGGTAGCGGGAGGGGCAGATACGCAGTATTTT. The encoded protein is CASSQVAGGADTQYF.

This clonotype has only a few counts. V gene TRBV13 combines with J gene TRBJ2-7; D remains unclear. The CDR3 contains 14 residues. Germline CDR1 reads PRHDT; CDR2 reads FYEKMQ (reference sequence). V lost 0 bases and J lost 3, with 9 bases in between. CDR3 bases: TGTGCCAGCAGCTTAGGCCGGAGTATCTACGAGCAGTACTTC. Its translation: CASSLGRSIYEQYF. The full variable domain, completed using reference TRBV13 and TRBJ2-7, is AAGVIQSPRHLIKEKRETATLKCYPIPRHDTVYWYQQGPGQDPQFLISFYEKMQSDKGSIPDRFSAQQFSDYHSELNMSSLELGDSALYFCASSLGRSIYEQYFGPGTRLTVT.

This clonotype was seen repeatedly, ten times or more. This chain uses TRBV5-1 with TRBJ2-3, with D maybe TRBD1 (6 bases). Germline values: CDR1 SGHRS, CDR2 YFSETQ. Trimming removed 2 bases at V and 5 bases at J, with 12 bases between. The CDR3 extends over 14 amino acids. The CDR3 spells CASSFSTGIDTQYF. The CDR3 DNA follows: TGCGCCAGCAGCTTCTCTACAGGGATAGATACGCAGTATTTT.

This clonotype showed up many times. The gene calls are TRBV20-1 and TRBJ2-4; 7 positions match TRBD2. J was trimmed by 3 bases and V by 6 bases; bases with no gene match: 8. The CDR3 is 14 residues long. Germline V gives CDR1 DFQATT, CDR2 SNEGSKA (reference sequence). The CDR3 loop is CSATAGLGKNIQYF. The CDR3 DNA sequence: TGCAGTGCAACAGCGGGGCTGGGCAAAAACATTCAGTACTTC.

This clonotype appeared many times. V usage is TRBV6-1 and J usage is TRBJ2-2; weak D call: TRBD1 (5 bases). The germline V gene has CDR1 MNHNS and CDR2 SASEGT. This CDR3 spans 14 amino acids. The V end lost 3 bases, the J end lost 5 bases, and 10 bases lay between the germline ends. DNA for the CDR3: TGTGCCAGCAGTGACCAGGGAAGGACCGGGGAGCTGTTTTTT. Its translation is CASSDQGRTGELFF.

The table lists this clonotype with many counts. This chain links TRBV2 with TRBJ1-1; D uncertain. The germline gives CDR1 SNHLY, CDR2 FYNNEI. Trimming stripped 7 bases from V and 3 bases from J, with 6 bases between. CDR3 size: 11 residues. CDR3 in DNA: TGTGCCAGCAAGCTCGACACTGAAGCTTTCTTT. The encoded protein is CASKLDTEAFF.

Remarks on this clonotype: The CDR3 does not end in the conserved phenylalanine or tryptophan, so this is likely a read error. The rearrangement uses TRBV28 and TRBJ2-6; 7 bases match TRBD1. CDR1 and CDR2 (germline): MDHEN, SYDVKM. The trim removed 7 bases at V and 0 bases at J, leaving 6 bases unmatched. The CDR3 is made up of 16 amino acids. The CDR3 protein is CASIGTDTSGANVLTS. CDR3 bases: TGTGCCAGCATTGGGACAGATACCTCTGGGGCCAACGTCCTGACTTCC.

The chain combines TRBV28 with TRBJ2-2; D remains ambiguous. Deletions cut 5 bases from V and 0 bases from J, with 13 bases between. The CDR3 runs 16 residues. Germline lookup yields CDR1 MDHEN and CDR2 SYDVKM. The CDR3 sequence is CASSLLQTANTGELFF. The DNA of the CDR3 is TGTGCCAGCAGTCTCCTCCAGACGGCGAACACCGGGGAGCTGTTTTTT. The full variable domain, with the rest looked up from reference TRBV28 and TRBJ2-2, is DVKVTQSSRYLVKRTGEKVFLECVQDMDHENMFWYRQDPGLGLRLIYFSYDVKMKEKGDIPEGYSVSREKKERFSLILESASTNQTSMYLCASSLLQTANTGELFFGEGSRLTVL.

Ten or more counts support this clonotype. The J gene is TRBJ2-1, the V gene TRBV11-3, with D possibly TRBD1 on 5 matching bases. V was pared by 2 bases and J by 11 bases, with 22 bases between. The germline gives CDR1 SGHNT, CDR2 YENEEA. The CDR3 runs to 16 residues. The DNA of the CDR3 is TGTGCCAGCAGCTTAAGGTCGATACAGGTTGGTTTTCAGCAGTTCTTC. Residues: CASSLRSIQVGFQQFF. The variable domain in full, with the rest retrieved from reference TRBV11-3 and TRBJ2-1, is EAGVVQSPRYKIIEKKQPVAFWCNPISGHNTLYWYLQNLGQGPELLIRYENEEAVDDSQLPKDRFSAERLKGVDSTLKIQPAELGDSAVYLCASSLRSIQVGFQQFFGPGTRLTVL.

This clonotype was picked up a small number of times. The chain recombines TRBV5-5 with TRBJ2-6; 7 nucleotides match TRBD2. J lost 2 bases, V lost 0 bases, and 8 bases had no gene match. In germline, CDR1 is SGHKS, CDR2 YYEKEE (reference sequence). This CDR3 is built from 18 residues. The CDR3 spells CASSLVPSGKTGANVLTF. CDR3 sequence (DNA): TGTGCCAGCAGCTTGGTCCCTAGCGGTAAAACTGGGGCCAACGTCCTGACTTTC.

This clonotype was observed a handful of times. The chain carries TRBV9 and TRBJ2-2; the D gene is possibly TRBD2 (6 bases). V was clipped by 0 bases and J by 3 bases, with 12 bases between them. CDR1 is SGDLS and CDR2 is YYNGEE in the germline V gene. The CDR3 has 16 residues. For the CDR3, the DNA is TGTGCCAGCAGCGTAGCGGCGGGAAAGCACACCGGGGAGCTGTTTTTT. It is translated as CASSVAAGKHTGELFF. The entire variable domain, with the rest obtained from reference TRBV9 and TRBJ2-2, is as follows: DSGVTQTPKHLITATGQRVTLRCSPRSGDLSVYWYQQSLDQGLQFLIQYYNGEERAKGNILERFSAQQFPDLHSELNLSSLELGDSALYFCASSVAAGKHTGELFFGEGSRLTVL.

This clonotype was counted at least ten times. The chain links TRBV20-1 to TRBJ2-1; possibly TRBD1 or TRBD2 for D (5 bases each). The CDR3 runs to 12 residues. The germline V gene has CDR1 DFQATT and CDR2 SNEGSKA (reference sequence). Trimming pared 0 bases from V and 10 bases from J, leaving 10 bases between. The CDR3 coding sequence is TGCAGTGCTAGAGAGGGAGCAGGGGAGCAGTTCTTC. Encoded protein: CSAREGAGEQFF.

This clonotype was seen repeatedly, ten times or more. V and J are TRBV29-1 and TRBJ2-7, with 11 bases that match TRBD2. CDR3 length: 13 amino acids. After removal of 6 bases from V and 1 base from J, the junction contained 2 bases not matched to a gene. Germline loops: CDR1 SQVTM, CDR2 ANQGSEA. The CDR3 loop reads CSVTSGTSYEQYF. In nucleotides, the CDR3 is TGCAGCGTGACTAGCGGGACATCCTACGAGCAGTACTTC.

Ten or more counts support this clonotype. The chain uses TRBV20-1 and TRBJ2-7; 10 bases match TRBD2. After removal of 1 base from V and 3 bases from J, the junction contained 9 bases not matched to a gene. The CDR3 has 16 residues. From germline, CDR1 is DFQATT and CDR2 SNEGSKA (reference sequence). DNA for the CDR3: TGCAGTGCTAGAGTAGGGGGCGTAGCGGGAGGCTACGAGCAGTACTTC. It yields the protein CSARVGGVAGGYEQYF.

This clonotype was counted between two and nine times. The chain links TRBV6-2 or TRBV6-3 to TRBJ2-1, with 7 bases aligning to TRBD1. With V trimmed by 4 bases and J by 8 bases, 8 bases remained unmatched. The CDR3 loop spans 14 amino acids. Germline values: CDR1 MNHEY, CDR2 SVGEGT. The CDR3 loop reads CASSSFDRDDEQFF. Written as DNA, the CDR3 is TGTGCCAGCAGTTCTTTTGACAGGGACGATGAGCAGTTCTTC.

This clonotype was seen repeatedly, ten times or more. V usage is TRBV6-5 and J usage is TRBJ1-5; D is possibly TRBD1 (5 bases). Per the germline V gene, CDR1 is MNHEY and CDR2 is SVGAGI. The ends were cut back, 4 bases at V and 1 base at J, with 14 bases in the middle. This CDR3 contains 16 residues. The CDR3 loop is CASSSYPGFSNQPQHF. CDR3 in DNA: TGTGCCAGCAGTTCTTACCCAGGGTTCAGCAATCAGCCCCAGCATTTT.

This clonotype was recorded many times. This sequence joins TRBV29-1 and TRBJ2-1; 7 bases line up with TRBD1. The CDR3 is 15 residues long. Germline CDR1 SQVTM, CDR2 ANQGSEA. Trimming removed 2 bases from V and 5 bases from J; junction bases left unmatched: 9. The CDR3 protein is CSVEPRTGPNNEQFF. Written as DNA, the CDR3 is TGCAGCGTTGAACCAAGGACAGGTCCTAACAATGAGCAGTTCTTC.

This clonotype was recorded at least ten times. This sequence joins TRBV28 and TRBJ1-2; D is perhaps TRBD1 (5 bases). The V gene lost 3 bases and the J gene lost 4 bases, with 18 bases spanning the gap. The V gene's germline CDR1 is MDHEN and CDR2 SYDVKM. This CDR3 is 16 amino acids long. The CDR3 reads CASSLGGAWGSYGYTF. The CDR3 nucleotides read TGTGCCAGCAGTTTGGGTGGGGCCTGGGGGTCCTATGGCTACACCTTC.

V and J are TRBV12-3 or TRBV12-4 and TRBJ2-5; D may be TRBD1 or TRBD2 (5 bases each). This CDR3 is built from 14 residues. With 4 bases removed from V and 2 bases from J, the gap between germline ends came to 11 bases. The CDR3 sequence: CASSYWDPQETQYF. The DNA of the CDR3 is TGTGCCAGCAGTTACTGGGACCCTCAAGAGACCCAGTACTTC.

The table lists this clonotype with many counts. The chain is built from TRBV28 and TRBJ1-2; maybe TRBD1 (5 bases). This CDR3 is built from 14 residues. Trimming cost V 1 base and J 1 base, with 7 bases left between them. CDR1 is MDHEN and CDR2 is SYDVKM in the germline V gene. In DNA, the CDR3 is TGTGCCAGCAGTTTATCGGGGGGTAACTATGGCTACACCTTC. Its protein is CASSLSGGNYGYTF.

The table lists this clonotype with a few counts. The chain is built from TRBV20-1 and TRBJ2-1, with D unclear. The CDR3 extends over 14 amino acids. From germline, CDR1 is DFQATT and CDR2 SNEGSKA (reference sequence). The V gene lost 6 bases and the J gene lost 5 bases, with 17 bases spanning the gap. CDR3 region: CSATAVTYNNEQFF. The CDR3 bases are TGCAGTGCAACGGCCGTAACCTATAACAATGAGCAGTTCTTC.